This T cell receptor (beta chain) emerged from a study of T cell changes during pregnancy in multiple sclerosis. Trimming took 4 bases from V and 4 from J; bases not matched to a gene: 7. The CDR3 covers 15 residues. Per the germline V gene, CDR1 is SGHTA and CDR2 is FQGTGA. Produced via immunoSEQ multiplex PCR; TCRdb's table is partial and in-frame only. This sample carries approximately 89,000 clones, around 94% of them seen once, and the ten largest clones take roughly 0.81%. This clone was seen just once. The sequenced sample was peripheral blood, obtained in the third trimester of pregnancy. The sequence derives from a female donor with multiple sclerosis, enrolled in a pregnancy study. This chain uses TRBV7-3 with TRBJ2-1; 7 nucleotides agree with TRBD1. CDR3 DNA sequence: TGTGCCAGCAGCTCCGGGACAGCTACGTACAATGAGCAGTTCTTC. It translates to CASSSGTATYNEQFF. The full variable domain, completed using reference TRBV7-3 and TRBJ2-1, is GAGVSQTPSNKVTEKGKYVELRCDPISGHTALYWYRQSLGQGPEFLIYFQGTGAADDSGLPNDRFFAVRPEGSVSTLKIQRTERGDSAVYLCASSSGTATYNEQFFGPGTRLTVL.